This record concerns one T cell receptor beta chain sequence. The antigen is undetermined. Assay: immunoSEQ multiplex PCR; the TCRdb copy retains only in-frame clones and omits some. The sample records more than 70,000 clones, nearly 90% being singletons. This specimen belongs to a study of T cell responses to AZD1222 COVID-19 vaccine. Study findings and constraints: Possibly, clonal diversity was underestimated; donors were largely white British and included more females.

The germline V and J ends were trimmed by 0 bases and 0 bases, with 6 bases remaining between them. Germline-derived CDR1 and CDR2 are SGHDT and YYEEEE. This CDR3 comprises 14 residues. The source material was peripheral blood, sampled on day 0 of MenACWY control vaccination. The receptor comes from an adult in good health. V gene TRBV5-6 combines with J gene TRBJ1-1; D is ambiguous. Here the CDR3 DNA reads TGTGCCAGCAGCTTGGGGGTTTTGAACACTGAAGCTTTCTTT. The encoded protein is CASSLGVLNTEAFF.